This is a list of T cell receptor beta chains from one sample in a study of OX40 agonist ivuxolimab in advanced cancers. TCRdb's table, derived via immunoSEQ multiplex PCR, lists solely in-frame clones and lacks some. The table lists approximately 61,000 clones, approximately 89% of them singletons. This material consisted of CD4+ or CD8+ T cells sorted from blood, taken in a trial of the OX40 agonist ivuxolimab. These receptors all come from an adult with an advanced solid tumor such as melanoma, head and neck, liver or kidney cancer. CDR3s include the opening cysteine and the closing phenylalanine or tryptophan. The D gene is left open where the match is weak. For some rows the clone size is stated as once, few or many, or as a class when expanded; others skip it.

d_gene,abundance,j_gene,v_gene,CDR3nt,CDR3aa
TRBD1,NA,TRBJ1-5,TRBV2,TGTGCCAGCAGTGACGGGACAGGGTATCAGCCCCAGCATTTT,CASSDGTGYQPQHF
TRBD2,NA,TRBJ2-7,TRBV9,TGTGCCAGCAGCGCCCTCCCGGGACTAGCCTCGTTTGAGCAGTACTTC,CASSALPGLASFEQYF
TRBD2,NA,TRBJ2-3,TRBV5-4,TGTGCCAGCAGCCGGGAGACTAGCGGGATGGTAGATACGCAGTATTTT,CASSRETSGMVDTQYF
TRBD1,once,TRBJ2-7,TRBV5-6,TGTGCCAGCAGCCACGGGACAGGGGAGCACGAGCAGTACTTC,CASSHGTGEHEQYF
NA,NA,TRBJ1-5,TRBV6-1,TGTGCCAGCAGTGAAAGTCCGTGGGGTCAGCCCCAGCATTTT,CASSESPWGQPQHF
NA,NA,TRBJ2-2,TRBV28,TGTGCCAGCAGCCCACAACGACAGGACCTCAGGAACACCGGGGAGCTGTTTTTT,CASSPQRQDLRNTGELFF
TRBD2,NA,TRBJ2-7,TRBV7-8,TGTGCCAGCAGCTTTGGACTAGCGGGCCCTGGGCACTACGAGCAGTACTTC,CASSFGLAGPGHYEQYF
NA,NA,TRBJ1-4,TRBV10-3,TGTGCCATCAGTGAGTCCTGGACAGCAACTAATGAAAAACTGTTTTTT,CAISESWTATNEKLFF
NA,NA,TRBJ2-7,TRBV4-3,TGCGCCAGCAGCCAAGAAATGGACATAGCCTCCTACGAGCAGTACTTC,CASSQEMDIASYEQYF
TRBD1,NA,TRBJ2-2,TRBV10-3,TGTGCCATCAGTGAAGAGTTTGGGACAGTTGCGGAGCTGTTTTTT,CAISEEFGTVAELFF
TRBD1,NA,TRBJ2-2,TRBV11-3,TGTGCCAGCAGCCCGCGGACAGGGGTGACCACCGGGGAGCTGTTTTTT,CASSPRTGVTTGELFF
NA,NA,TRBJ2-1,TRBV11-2,TGTGCCAGCAGCCCCTGGGGGGCCGGGGAGGCTGAGCAGTTCTTC,CASSPWGAGEAEQFF
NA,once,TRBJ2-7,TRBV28,TGTGCCAGCAGTTTAAGACCGAATCCCTCCTACGAGCAGTACTTC,CASSLRPNPSYEQYF
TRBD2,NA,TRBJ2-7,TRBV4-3,TGCGCCAGCAGCCAAGGTCGAGCGGGGATCTACGAGCAGTACTTC,CASSQGRAGIYEQYF
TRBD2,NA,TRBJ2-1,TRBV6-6,TGTGCCGCCGGGCGGGAGTCCTACAATGAGCAGTTCTTC,CAAGRESYNEQFF
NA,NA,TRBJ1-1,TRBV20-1,TGCGGAGATGCCGAAGCTTTCTTT,CGDAEAFF
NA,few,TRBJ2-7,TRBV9,TGTGCCAGCAGAGAAGGACACACGTTGAGCTCCTACGAGCAGTACTTC,CASREGHTLSSYEQYF
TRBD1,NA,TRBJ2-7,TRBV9,TGTGCCAGCAGCCCACGGGGACAGAACTCCTACGAGCAGTACTTC,CASSPRGQNSYEQYF
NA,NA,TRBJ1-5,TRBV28,TGTGCCAGCAGTTTACGGACAAATAATCAGCCCCAGCATTTT,CASSLRTNNQPQHF
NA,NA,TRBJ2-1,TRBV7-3,TGTGCCAGCAGCTTGAGCGGGCCCAACAATGAGCAGTTCTTC,CASSLSGPNNEQFF
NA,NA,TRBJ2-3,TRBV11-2,TGTGCCAGCAGCCTATATATGGGGCAGTATTTT,CASSLYMGQYF
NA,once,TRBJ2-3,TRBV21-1,TGTGCCAGCAGCAAATCGGGAGGCACAGATACGCAGTATTTT,CASSKSGGTDTQYF
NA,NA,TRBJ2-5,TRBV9,TGTGCCAGCAGCGGAGGGGCAGGGAGCCAAGAGACCCAGTACTTC,CASSGGAGSQETQYF
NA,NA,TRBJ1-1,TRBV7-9,TGTGCCAGCAGCCCCACAGAGAACACTGAAGCTTTCTTT,CASSPTENTEAFF
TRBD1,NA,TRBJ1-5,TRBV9,TGTGCCAGCAGTCCTCGGGACAGGGATCAGCCCCAGCATTTT,CASSPRDRDQPQHF
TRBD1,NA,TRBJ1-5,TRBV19,TGTGCCAGTAGTACAGGACAGGGTGAGATTAGCAATCAGCCCCAGCATTTT,CASSTGQGEISNQPQHF
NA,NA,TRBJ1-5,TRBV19,TGTGCCAGTGTACAGGACCGGGGGCAGCCCCAGCATTTT,CASVQDRGQPQHF
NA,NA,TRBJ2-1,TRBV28,TGTGCCAGCAGTTTGGTGACTGGGGTGTTCTTC,CASSLVTGVFF
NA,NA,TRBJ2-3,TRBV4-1,TGCGCCAGCAGCCAAGATTTGGTAGATACGCAGTATTTT,CASSQDLVDTQYF
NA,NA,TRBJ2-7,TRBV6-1,TGTGCCGCAGGGATATACGAGCAGTACTTC,CAAGIYEQYF
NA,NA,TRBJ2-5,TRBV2,TGTGCCAGCGGAAGCGACAGGTACCAAGAGACCCAGTACTTC,CASGSDRYQETQYF
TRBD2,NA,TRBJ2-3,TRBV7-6,TGTGCCAGAGACATGGGGGAGGGCCGAGGCACAGATACGCAGTATTTT,CARDMGEGRGTDTQYF
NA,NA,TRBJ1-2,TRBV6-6,TGTGCCAGCAGTTGGGACGGCTACACCTTC,CASSWDGYTF
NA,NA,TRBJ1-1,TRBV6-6,TGTGCCAGCAGCCGCGGGGGGATGAACACTGAAGCTTTCTTT,CASSRGGMNTEAFF
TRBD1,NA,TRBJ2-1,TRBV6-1,TGTGCCAGCAGTGAAGGGGGACAGGGGTCGGATGAGCAGTTCTTC,CASSEGGQGSDEQFF
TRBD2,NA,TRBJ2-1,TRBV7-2,TGTGCCAGCAGCCCCCAACTGGGACTAAATTACAATGAGCAGTTCTTC,CASSPQLGLNYNEQFF
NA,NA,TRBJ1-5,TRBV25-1,TGTGCCAGCAGTGCCGCGAGGGGTTATAGCAATCAGCCCCAGCATTTT,CASSAARGYSNQPQHF
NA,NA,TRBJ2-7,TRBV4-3,TGCGCCAGCAGCCAAGAGCTTAGCTCCTACGAGCAGTACTTC,CASSQELSSYEQYF
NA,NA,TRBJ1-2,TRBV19,TGTGCCAGTAGGCCGCTAGAACACTATGGCTACACCTTC,CASRPLEHYGYTF
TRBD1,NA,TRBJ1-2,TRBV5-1,TGCGCCAGCAGCTTGGCAGGGGGCGGTTTTTATGGCTACACCTTC,CASSLAGGGFYGYTF
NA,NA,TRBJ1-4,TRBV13,TGTGCCAGCAGCATCGCGACACCAACTAATGAAAAACTGTTTTTT,CASSIATPTNEKLFF
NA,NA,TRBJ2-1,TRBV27,TGTGCCAGCAGTTTATCACGGGGAAACTACAATGAGCAGTTCTTC,CASSLSRGNYNEQFF
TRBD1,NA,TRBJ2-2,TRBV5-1,TGCGCCAGCAGCTTGCTAGGGGGCAGAACCGGGGAGCTGTTTTTT,CASSLLGGRTGELFF
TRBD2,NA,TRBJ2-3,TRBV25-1,TGTGCCAGCAGCCAGGCGGGAGAGGTTTTGTGCACAGATACGCAGTATTTT,CASSQAGEVLCTDTQYF
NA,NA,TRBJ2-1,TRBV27,TGTGCCAGCAGTCTGACAGGGGAGGGTAATGAGCAGTTCTTC,CASSLTGEGNEQFF
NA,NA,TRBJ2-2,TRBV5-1,TGCGCCAGCAGCTTAGGGCCCGGGGAGCTGTTTTTT,CASSLGPGELFF
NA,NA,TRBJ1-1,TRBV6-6,TGTGCCAGCGTTGCAGGCTCATACGCTGAAGCTTTCTTT,CASVAGSYAEAFF
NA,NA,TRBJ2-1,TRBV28,TGTGCCAGCAGCACAACGGGGAATGAGCAGTTCTTC,CASSTTGNEQFF
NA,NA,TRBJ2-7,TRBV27,TGTGCCAGCAGTTCCGGGATTGCCTACGAGCAGTACTTC,CASSSGIAYEQYF
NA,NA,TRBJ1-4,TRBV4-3,TGCGCCAGCAGCCAAGAAGGTGCAACTAATGAAAAACTGTTTTTT,CASSQEGATNEKLFF
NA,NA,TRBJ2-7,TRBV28,TGTGCCAGCACCCTGGACAAAACGGGCGAGCAGTACTTC,CASTLDKTGEQYF
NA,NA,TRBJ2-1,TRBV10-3,TGTGCCATCAGTGAGTCCGGGGGCCAGTTCTTC,CAISESGGQFF
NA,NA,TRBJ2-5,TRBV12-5,TGTGCTAGTGGTTCGACGCAAGAGACCCAGTACTTC,CASGSTQETQYF